This T cell receptor beta chain was captured in a study of identical twins. Template switching supplied a universal primer site; unique molecular identifiers were carried on the cDNA. Each CDR3 protein gets one entry after TCRdb re-called the 5' RACE reads with MiXCR. The sample records hundreds of thousands of distinct CDR3 sequences, 8% to 9% being singletons. The V and J ends lost 5 bases and 2 bases respectively, with 16 bases between them. Germline V CDR1 and CDR2: SEHNR, FQNEAQ (reference sequence). The CDR3 sequence is 15 residues long. Many counts were recorded for this clonotype. Its matching antigen is unknown. General study findings and limits: Memory repertoires showed no such pattern, whereas abundant cord blood beta clonotypes carried fewer insertions. Out-of-frame alpha sequences common to twins exhibited a surplus of low generation probability. Invariant cells of the MAIT and iNKT types might have partly distorted the zero-insertion analyses.

The same data also went into a second study, on yellow fever vaccine responses in identical twins.

The chain carries TRBV7-9 and TRBJ2-7, with a possible D match to TRBD1 (6 bases). This TCR was sampled from a woman between 18 and 30 years old in good health. Material: PBMCs. The DNA of the CDR3 is TGTGCCAGCAGCCCCGGACAGATACCCCCCTACGAGCAGTACTTC. This encodes CASSPGQIPPYEQYF.